Sequencing of this T cell receptor beta chain was carried out in a study of cytomegalovirus exposure and HLA in healthy donors. Study-level results: The study labeled 164 TCR beta chains cytomegalovirus-associated. Common viral pathogens seemed to be connected with several of the most significant clusters, according to a later analysis. Accurate prediction of most subjects' HLA-A and HLA-B alleles from TCR beta sequences was reported.

V lost 0 bases, J lost 4 bases, and 15 bases lay in between. Germline loops: CDR1 MNHNS, CDR2 SASEGT. The CDR3 runs 16 residues. Primers for the PCR totalled 60 Vbeta and 13 Jbeta. Libraries were prepared by immunoSEQ multiplex PCR; TCRdb keeps only in-frame clonotypes and omits some of them. The data contain approximately 160,000 clones, roughly 80% of them singletons. This clone showed up many times. Its specificity is not known. Source material: PBMCs. The chain has TRBV6-1 and TRBJ1-2, with a possible D match to TRBD1 (6 bases). This TCR came from a woman under 30 in good health and CMV-seronegative. CDR3 sequence (DNA): TGTGCCAGCAGTGAAGCGCTCTCAGGGGCAGGCTATGGCTACACCTTC. This gives the protein CASSEALSGAGYGYTF.